Listed here are 4 T cell receptor beta chains from one sample, sequenced in a study of identical twins. Using its own MiXCR run on the 5' RACE reads, TCRdb lists one record per CDR3 protein. Of roughly 490,000 distinct CDR3 sequences listed, roughly an eighth are singletons. In addition, the sample was reused for a study of yellow fever vaccine responses in identical twins.

The sequenced sample was CD4+ T cells sorted from blood. These receptor sequences come from a woman aged 18-30 years in good health.

This clonotype was recorded at least ten times. The chain has TRBV3-1 and TRBJ2-7; D perhaps matches TRBD2 (5 bases). CDR3 length: 16 amino acids. Trimming removed 0 bases from V and 1 base from J, with 13 bases in between. Germline CDR1 reads LGHDT; CDR2 reads YNNKEL (reference sequence). The CDR3 DNA sequence: TGTGCCAGCAGCCAAGAAATTCGGACTGGATCCTACGAGCAGTACTTC. Amino acid sequence: CASSQEIRTGSYEQYF.

The gene calls are TRBV7-2 and TRBJ2-7, with TRBD2 matching over 9 bases. CDR1 SGHTA and CDR2 FQGNSA come from the germline V gene. This CDR3 has 15 amino acids. V shed 1 base and J 6 bases; nucleotides not matched to a gene: 7. In DNA, the CDR3 is TGTGCCAGCAGCTTAGGTGGGACTAGCAAGGGCGAGCAGTACTTC. This encodes CASSLGGTSKGEQYF. Filled out from reference TRBV7-2 and TRBJ2-7, the complete variable domain reads GAGVSQSPSNKVTEKGKDVELRCDPISGHTALYWYRQSLGQGLEFLIYFQGNSAPDKSGLPSDRFSAERTGGSVSTLTIQRTQQEDSAVYLCASSLGGTSKGEQYFGPGTRLTVT.

This chain uses TRBV7-2 with TRBJ2-3; TRBD2 matches 11 bases. This CDR3 has 17 amino acids. Germline V gene sequence: CDR1 SGHTA, CDR2 FQGNSA. The junction had 7 bases not matched to a gene; V was cut back by 5 bases and J by 0 bases. CDR3 nucleotides: TGTGCCAGCAGCGGCACCGGGACTAGCGGCAGCACAGATACGCAGTATTTT. The encoded protein is CASSGTGTSGSTDTQYF.

The chain uses TRBV7-2 and TRBJ2-3, with D possibly TRBD1 on 6 matching bases. The V end lost 5 bases, the J end lost 3 bases, and 12 bases lay between the germline ends. CDR3 length: 14 residues. The germline gives CDR1 SGHTA, CDR2 FQGNSA. The CDR3 bases are TGTGCCAGCAGCCACGGACAGCCAACAGATACGCAGTATTTT. It yields the protein CASSHGQPTDTQYF.